A selection of T cell receptor beta chains follows, all from one sample in a study of CD8 T cells in Susac syndrome. TCRdb re-called the immunoSEQ multiplex PCR reads with MiXCR, one entry per CDR3 protein. This sample has 150,000 to 190,000 distinct CDR3 sequences, with 90% to 95% found just once. The sample was CD8+ T cells from PBMCs. The receptors derive from a human donor with multiple sclerosis. The CDR3 runs from the conserved cysteine through the conserved F or W. D genes are given only for firm matches. A clone size is listed for some rows: how often the clone was seen (once, few, many), or a class if it is expanded.

size,length,V,D,J,DNA,CDR3
NA,14,TRBV20-1,TRBD1,TRBJ2-7,TGCAGTGCGGACTCTGGACAGGCGACCTACGAGCAGTACTTC,CSADSGQATYEQYF
NA,12,TRBV27,NA,TRBJ2-7,TGTGCCAGCAGTTCCCTTCTTTACGAGCAGTACTTC,CASSSLLYEQYF
NA,15,TRBV10-3,TRBD1,TRBJ2-2,TGTGCCATCAGTGAGTCCGGACAGGGGTCCGGGGAGCTGTTTTTT,CAISESGQGSGELFF
NA,15,TRBV13,NA,TRBJ2-7,TGTGCCAGCAGCTTAGGCCGGGGGGCTACCGCCGAGCAGTACTTC,CASSLGRGATAEQYF
NA,11,TRBV30,NA,TRBJ1-4,TGTGCCTGGAGTCTGGGCGAAAAACTGTTTTTT,CAWSLGEKLFF
once,15,TRBV14,NA,TRBJ2-7,TGTGCCAGCAGCCAAGAAATGGGCAGGGTATACGAGCAGTACTTC,CASSQEMGRVYEQYF
NA,15,TRBV9,NA,TRBJ2-5,TGTGCCAGCAGCGTAGACGGCCAACCCCAAGAGACCCAGTACTTC,CASSVDGQPQETQYF
NA,13,TRBV7-6,NA,TRBJ2-3,TGTGCCAGCAGCTCCGGACGCACAGATACGCAGTATTTT,CASSSGRTDTQYF
NA,14,TRBV18,TRBD1,TRBJ1-2,TGTGCCAGCTCACCGGGACAGGGCGCCTATGGCTACACCTTC,CASSPGQGAYGYTF
NA,11,TRBV4-1,NA,TRBJ2-1,TGCGCCAGCAGCGCCCGCAATGAGCAGTTCTTC,CASSARNEQFF
NA,15,TRBV13,TRBD1,TRBJ2-7,TGTGCCAGCAGCACCTTGACAGGGGGCTCCTACGAGCAGTACTTC,CASSTLTGGSYEQYF
NA,15,TRBV29-1,TRBD1,TRBJ1-1,TGCAGCGTTGGTGGGACAGGGGGCGAGGACACTGAAGCTTTCTTT,CSVGGTGGEDTEAFF
NA,15,TRBV20-1,TRBD1,TRBJ2-3,TGCAGTGCTAAGAGCCCGCAGGGGGCGGCAGATACGCAGTATTTT,CSAKSPQGAADTQYF
NA,13,TRBV29-1,NA,TRBJ2-7,TGCAGCGTTGCGCGGTCTAGCTCCTACGAGCAGTACTTC,CSVARSSSYEQYF
NA,17,TRBV5-1,NA,TRBJ1-5,TGCGCCAGCAGCTTGGACGGACCGAGCGGAAGCAATCAGCCCCAGCATTTT,CASSLDGPSGSNQPQHF
NA,14,TRBV7-9,NA,TRBJ1-5,TGTGCCAGCAGTTGGGGCAGGGCGGATCAGCCCCAGCATTTT,CASSWGRADQPQHF